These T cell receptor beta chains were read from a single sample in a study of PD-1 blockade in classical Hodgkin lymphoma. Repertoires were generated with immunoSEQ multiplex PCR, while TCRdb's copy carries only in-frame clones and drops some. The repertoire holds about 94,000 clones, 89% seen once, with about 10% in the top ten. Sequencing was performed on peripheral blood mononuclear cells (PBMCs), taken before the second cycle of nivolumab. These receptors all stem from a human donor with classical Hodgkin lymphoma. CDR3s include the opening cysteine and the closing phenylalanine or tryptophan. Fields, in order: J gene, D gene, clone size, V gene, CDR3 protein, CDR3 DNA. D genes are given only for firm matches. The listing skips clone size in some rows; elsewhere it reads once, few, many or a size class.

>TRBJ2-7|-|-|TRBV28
CASSLRTGYEQYF
TGTGCCAGCAGCCTGAGGACGGGATACGAGCAGTACTTC
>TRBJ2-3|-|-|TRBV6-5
CASSYFGPGRTDTQYF
TGTGCCAGCAGTTACTTCGGACCTGGTCGCACAGATACGCAGTATTTT
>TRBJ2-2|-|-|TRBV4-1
CASSPLQGELFF
TGCGCCAGCAGCCCGCTTCAGGGGGAGCTGTTTTTT
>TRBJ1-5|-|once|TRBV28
CASNSQGSHQPQHF
TGTGCCAGCAATTCTCAGGGTTCCCATCAGCCCCAGCATTTT
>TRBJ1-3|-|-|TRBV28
CASSPRLGSGNTIYF
TGTGCCAGCTCCCCGAGGTTGGGTTCTGGAAACACCATATATTTT
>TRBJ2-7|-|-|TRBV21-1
CASSKGPPDRVYEQYF
TGTGCCAGCAGCAAAGGCCCGCCGGACAGGGTCTACGAGCAGTACTTC
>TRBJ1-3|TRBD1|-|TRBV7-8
CASSLVTGGYFGSGNTIYF
TGTGCCAGCAGCTTAGTGACAGGGGGGTATTTTGGCTCTGGAAACACCATATATTTT
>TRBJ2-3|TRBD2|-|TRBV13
CASSPQALGLALTDTQYF
TGTGCCAGCAGCCCCCAAGCTCTCGGACTAGCCCTCACAGATACGCAGTATTTT
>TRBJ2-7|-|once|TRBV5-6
CASSLVSRRPYEQYF
TGTGCCAGCAGCTTAGTGAGCAGACGACCCTACGAGCAGTACTTC
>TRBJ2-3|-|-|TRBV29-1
CSVEDQYSPSDPDTQYF
TGCAGCGTTGAAGACCAATATTCCCCGAGCGATCCAGATACGCAGTATTTT
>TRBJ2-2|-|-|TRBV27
CASSLSESGELFF
TGTGCCAGCAGTTTATCGGAGTCCGGGGAGCTGTTTTTT
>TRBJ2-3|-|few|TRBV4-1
CASSQGTGDTDTQYF
TGCGCCAGCAGCCAAGGGACGGGGGACACAGATACGCAGTATTTT
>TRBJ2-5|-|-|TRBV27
CASSLLPQGDQETQYF
TGTGCCAGCAGTTTACTACCGCAGGGAGATCAAGAGACCCAGTACTTC
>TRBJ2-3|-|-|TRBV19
CASSIRGPSTDTQYF
TGTGCCAGTAGTATCCGGGGACCCTCCACAGATACGCAGTATTTT
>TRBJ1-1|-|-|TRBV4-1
CASSQGPGLLNTEAFF
TGCGCCAGCAGCCAGGGACCGGGCCTTCTGAACACTGAAGCTTTCTTT
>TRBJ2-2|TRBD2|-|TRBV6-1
CASSVLAGGSGELFF
TGTGCCAGCAGTGTACTAGCGGGGGGTTCCGGGGAGCTGTTTTTT
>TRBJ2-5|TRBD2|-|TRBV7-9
CASSFRTSGKQETQYF
TGTGCCAGCAGCTTCAGGACTAGCGGGAAACAAGAGACCCAGTACTTC
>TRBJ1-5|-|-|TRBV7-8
CASSLITPADGGPRSNQPQHF
TGTGCCAGCAGCTTAATTACCCCGGCGGACGGCGGGCCGAGGAGCAATCAGCCCCAGCATTTT
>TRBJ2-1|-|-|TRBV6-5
CASSNDRSSYNEQFF
TGTGCCAGCAGCAATGACAGGAGCTCCTACAATGAGCAGTTCTTC
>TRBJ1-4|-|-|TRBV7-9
CASSLARVATNEKLFF
TGTGCCAGCAGCTTAGCCAGGGTTGCAACTAATGAAAAACTGTTTTTT
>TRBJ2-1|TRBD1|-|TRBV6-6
CASRRPGQYNEQFF
TGTGCCAGCAGACGACCGGGACAGTACAATGAGCAGTTCTTC
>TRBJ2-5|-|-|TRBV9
CASSPPLGQVDQETQYF
TGTGCCAGCAGCCCACCGCTCGGGCAGGTCGATCAAGAGACCCAGTACTTC
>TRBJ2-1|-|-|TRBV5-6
CASARRAYNEQFF
TGTGCCAGCGCCCGGCGGGCGTACAATGAGCAGTTCTTC
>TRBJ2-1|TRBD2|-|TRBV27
CASSFGGSHNEQFF
TGTGCCAGCAGTTTCGGGGGGAGTCACAATGAGCAGTTCTTC
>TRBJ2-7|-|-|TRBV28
CASSFVGSYEQYF
TGTGCCAGCAGTTTTGTGGGGAGCTACGAGCAGTACTTC
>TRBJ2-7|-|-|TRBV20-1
CSATEGDEQYF
TGCAGTGCCACGGAGGGCGACGAGCAGTACTTC
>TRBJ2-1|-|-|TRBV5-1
CASSFKSMQFF
TGCGCCAGCAGCTTTAAATCAATGCAGTTCTTC
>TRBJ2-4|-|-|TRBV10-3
CAISDGRGGGDIQYF
TGTGCCATCAGTGATGGTCGGGGAGGGGGGGACATTCAGTACTTC
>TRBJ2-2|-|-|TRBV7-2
CASSLSTLSTGELFF
TGTGCCAGCAGCTTATCAACCCTCTCAACGGGGGAGCTGTTTTTT
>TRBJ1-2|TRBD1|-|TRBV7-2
CASSLDGTDYGYTF
TGTGCCAGCAGCTTAGATGGGACAGACTATGGCTACACCTTC
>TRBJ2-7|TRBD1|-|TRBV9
CASSVSAWVVQGATYEQYF
TGTGCCAGCAGCGTAAGTGCCTGGGTGGTACAGGGGGCTACCTACGAGCAGTACTTC
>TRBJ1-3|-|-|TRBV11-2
CASSLEGGSGNTIYF
TGTGCCAGCAGCTTAGAAGGGGGCTCTGGAAACACCATATATTTT
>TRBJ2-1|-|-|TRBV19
CASSIDPGGLYEQFF
TGTGCCAGTAGTATAGACCCAGGGGGGCTCTATGAGCAGTTCTTC
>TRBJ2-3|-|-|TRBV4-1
CASSPTTGGQTDTQYF
TGCGCCAGCAGCCCCACAACGGGGGGCCAGACAGATACGCAGTATTTT
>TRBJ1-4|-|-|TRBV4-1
CASSQVNFPTNEKLFF
TGCGCCAGCAGCCAAGTTAACTTTCCAACTAATGAAAAACTGTTTTTT
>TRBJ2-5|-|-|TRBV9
CASSVGQQETQYF
TGTGCCAGCAGCGTAGGACAGCAAGAGACCCAGTACTTC
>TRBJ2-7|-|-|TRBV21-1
CASSKPSHKTSGYYEQYF
TGTGCCAGCAGCAAACCTTCTCACAAGACTAGCGGGTACTACGAGCAGTACTTC
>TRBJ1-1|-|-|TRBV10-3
CAISESRGSRNTEAFF
TGTGCCATCAGTGAGTCGAGAGGGTCGAGGAACACTGAAGCTTTCTTT
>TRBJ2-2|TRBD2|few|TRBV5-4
CASSSGIAGGPTGELFF
TGTGCCAGCAGCTCTGGTATAGCGGGGGGGCCGACCGGGGAGCTGTTTTTT
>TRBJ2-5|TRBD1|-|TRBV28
CASSWDRGETQYF
TGTGCCAGCAGTTGGGACAGGGGTGAGACCCAGTACTTC
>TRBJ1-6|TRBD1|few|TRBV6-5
CASRTGTGSSPLHF
TGTGCCAGCAGAACCGGGACAGGGAGTTCACCCCTCCACTTT
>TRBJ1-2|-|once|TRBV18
CASSPAGYGYTF
TGTGCCAGCTCACCGGCAGGCTATGGCTACACCTTC
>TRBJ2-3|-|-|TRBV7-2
CASSLAGTQYF
TGTGCCAGCAGCTTAGCTGGTACGCAGTATTTT
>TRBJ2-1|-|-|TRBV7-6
CASSPNRETVDNEQFF
TGTGCCAGCAGCCCAAACCGTGAGACCGTAGACAATGAGCAGTTCTTC
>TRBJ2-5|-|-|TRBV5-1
CASSPGVRYQETQYF
TGCGCCAGCAGCCCTGGAGTCAGGTACCAAGAGACCCAGTACTTC
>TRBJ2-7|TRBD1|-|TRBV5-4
CASSDRDYEQYF
TGTGCCAGCTCGGACAGGGACTACGAGCAGTACTTC
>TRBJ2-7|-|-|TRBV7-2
CASSPSGRITGEQYF
TGTGCCAGCAGCCCCTCAGGGAGGATCACGGGCGAGCAGTACTTC
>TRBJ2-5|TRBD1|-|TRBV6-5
CASSYSTGEETQYF
TGTGCCAGCAGTTACTCCACAGGGGAAGAGACCCAGTACTTC
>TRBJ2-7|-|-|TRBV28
CASSDQAPSYEQYF
TGTGCCAGCAGCGATCAGGCTCCCTCCTACGAGCAGTACTTC